This T cell receptor (beta chain) was captured by sequencing in a study of Ad26.COV2.S vaccination and SARS-CoV-2 variants. The CDR3 extends over 15 amino acids. Germline CDR1 reads MNHEY; CDR2 reads SMNVEV (reference sequence). Trimming left V 5 bases short and J 10 bases short, with 21 bases between. Treatment described: around 19 received Ad26.COV2.S at low or high dose, single or two shots; about five received placebo; per-sample allocation not given. After the first vaccine or placebo injection, samples were drawn on day 63. TCRdb's table, derived via immunoSEQ multiplex PCR, lists solely in-frame clones and lacks some. This table holds 510,000 or so clones, around nine tenths found once.

The source was peripheral blood, collected in a trial of Ad26.COV2.S vaccine versus placebo. J is TRBJ2-1 and V is TRBV27; the D gene is possibly TRBD1 (5 bases). The clonotype originates from a person between 18 and 65 years old who received the Ad26.COV2.S COVID-19 vaccine or a placebo. The CDR3 reads CASSPWGADAQEQFF. Here the CDR3 DNA reads TGTGCCAGCAGTCCCTGGGGCGCGGACGCTCAGGAGCAGTTCTTC.